One and the same sample provided the 17 T cell receptor beta chains below, sequenced in a study of blood T cell repertoires in COVID-19. Sequenced by immunoSEQ multiplex PCR; TCRdb stores in-frame clones only, minus some. This repertoire shows under 250,000 clones, about 80% found once; its top ten account for approximately 1.2%. The sample taken for sequencing was PBMCs or T cells enriched from blood (not recorded which). These receptors all stem from a woman aged 40 to 50 with acute COVID-19.

The V gene is TRBV11-2, the J gene TRBJ1-2; no firm D call. Germline V gene data show CDR1 as SGHAT and CDR2 as FQNNGV. This CDR3 has 14 residues. The ends were cut back, 0 bases at V and 2 bases at J, with 7 bases in the middle. CDR3 DNA: TGTGCCAGCAGCTTAGAGGCCAGGAACTATGGCTACACCTTC. As protein: CASSLEARNYGYTF.

The chain carries TRBV18 and TRBJ1-4; perhaps TRBD1 as D (6 bases). The length of the CDR3 is 14 residues. The V gene's germline CDR1 is KGHSH and CDR2 LQKENI. V dropped 5 bases and J dropped 8 bases, with 15 bases sitting between them. CDR3: CASSSTGIGEKLFF. CDR3 nucleotides: TGTGCCAGCTCATCTACAGGGATCGGCGAAAAACTGTTTTTT.

The chain is built from TRBV6-4 and TRBJ2-3, with 14 bases aligning to TRBD2. J was trimmed by 0 bases and V by 1 base; bases with no gene match: 3. The CDR3 extends over 18 amino acids. Per germline, CDR1 MRHNA and CDR2 SNTAGT. The CDR3 region is CASSDLGLAGASTDTQYF. The CDR3 DNA reads TGTGCCAGCAGTGACTTGGGACTAGCGGGAGCTAGCACAGATACGCAGTATTTT.

The V and J genes are TRBV7-9 and TRBJ1-6; 9 bases are shared with TRBD1. V lost 0 bases, J lost 10 bases, and 10 bases stayed unmatched. From germline, CDR1 is SEHNR and CDR2 FQNEAQ (reference sequence). The CDR3 has 17 amino acids. CDR3: CASSLAEVRDRDSPLHF. The CDR3 DNA reads as TGTGCCAGCAGCTTAGCGGAGGTCCGGGACAGGGACTCACCCCTCCACTTT. Full variable domain (rest looked up from reference TRBV7-9 and TRBJ1-6): DTGVSQNPRHKITKRGQNVTFRCDPISEHNRLYWYRQTLGQGPEFLTYFQNEAQLEKSRLLSDRFSAERPKGSFSTLEIQRTEQGDSAMYLCASSLAEVRDRDSPLHFGNGTRLTVT.

The rearrangement uses TRBV10-3 and TRBJ2-6; 8 bases are shared with TRBD1. Germline CDR1 reads ENHRY; CDR2 reads SYGVKD. The CDR3 contains 19 residues. Trimming took 6 bases from V and 2 from J; bases not matched to a gene: 15. The CDR3 sequence: CAIRPRTGSPSAGANVLTF. CDR3 DNA: TGTGCCATCAGACCCCGGACAGGGTCCCCCTCGGCTGGGGCCAACGTCCTGACTTTC.

This chain links TRBV12-2 with TRBJ1-1; the DNA was not compared with TRBD1, the D call given in the table. TRBV12-2 counts as a pseudogene. This CDR3 is 16 amino acids long. CDR3 in amino acids: CASRLKTTDRDFKAFF. The CDR3 bases are TGTGCAAGTCGCTTAAAAACCACTGACAGGGATTTTAAAGCTTTCTTT.

The chain recombines TRBV11-2 with TRBJ1-2; 7 nucleotides line up with TRBD1. The germline V gene has CDR1 SGHAT and CDR2 FQNNGV. This CDR3 is 15 amino acids long. J gave up 1 base and V 8 bases, and 10 bases lay outside the gene matches. CDR3 sequence reads: CASGQTGAGNYGYTF. CDR3 nucleotides: TGTGCCAGCGGCCAAACAGGGGCGGGTAACTATGGCTACACCTTC.

This chain joins TRBV28 and TRBJ2-7; TRBD1 matches 11 bases. CDR1 is MDHEN, CDR2 SYDVKM, per germline. The V segment lost 6 bases and the J segment 7 bases; nucleotides outside the gene matches: 8. The CDR3 has 14 residues. As DNA, the CDR3 is TGTGCCAGCAGGGTTGGGACAGGGGGTCGGGAGCAGTACTTC. Translating gives CASRVGTGGREQYF. The entire variable domain, with the rest obtained from reference TRBV28 and TRBJ2-7, is as follows: DVKVTQSSRYLVKRTGEKVFLECVQDMDHENMFWYRQDPGLGLRLIYFSYDVKMKEKGDIPEGYSVSREKKERFSLILESASTNQTSMYLCASRVGTGGREQYFGPGTRLTVT.

The rearrangement links TRBV27 to TRBJ2-7; 8 bases match TRBD1. There are 13 residues in the CDR3. Trimming cost V 4 bases and J 7 bases; bases outside gene matches: 6. Germline V CDR1 and CDR2: MNHEY, SMNVEV (reference sequence). In DNA, the CDR3 is TGTGCCAGCAGTTGGCAGGGGGCTAAAGAGCAGTACTTC. It specifies CASSWQGAKEQYF.

The V gene is TRBV11-2, the J gene TRBJ1-4; D is possibly TRBD1 (5 bases). Trimming removed 5 bases from V and 3 bases from J, with 13 bases in between. Germline-derived CDR1 and CDR2 are SGHAT and FQNNGV. This CDR3 comprises 15 residues. Written as DNA, the CDR3 is TGTGCCAGCAGCCCCCACGGGGGGGCTAATGAAAAACTGTTTTTT. Its translation is CASSPHGGANEKLFF.

The chain employs TRBV30 and TRBJ2-2; perhaps TRBD1 as D (6 bases). Germline V lookup: CDR1 GTSNPN, CDR2 SVGIG (reference sequence). The CDR3 totals 13 residues. Trimming removed 0 bases at V and 7 bases at J, with 9 bases between. The CDR3 coding sequence is TGTGCCTGGAGTGTGGACAGCGGCGGGGAGCTGTTTTTT. As protein: CAWSVDSGGELFF.

Regarding this clone: Other DNA sequences in this sample translate to the same CDR3. The chain joins TRBV18 to TRBJ1-6; maybe TRBD1 (5 bases). V dropped 2 bases and J dropped 0 bases, with 8 bases sitting between them. Germline CDR1 reads KGHSH; CDR2 reads LQKENI. The CDR3 has 16 residues. The CDR3 nucleotides read TGTGCCAGCTCACCAGGGGGGAGCTCCTATAATTCACCCCTCCACTTT. It encodes CASSPGGSSYNSPLHF.

This clone was detected once. V gene TRBV30 combines with J gene TRBJ2-5; 9 bases are a match to TRBD1. Germline V lookup: CDR1 GTSNPN, CDR2 SVGIG (reference sequence). The V and J ends lost 3 bases and 2 bases, in that order; junction bases with no gene match: 10. The length of the CDR3 is 16 residues. The CDR3 loop is CAWRFTGGLYQETQYF. The CDR3 nucleotides read TGTGCCTGGAGATTTACAGGGGGCCTATATCAAGAGACCCAGTACTTC.

The CDR3 loop reads CASTRGRSDTQYF. DNA for the CDR3: TGTGCCAGCACCAGGGGGCGTTCAGATACGCAGTATTTT. This chain links TRBV6-5 with TRBJ2-3, with 8 positions matching TRBD1. V dropped 7 bases and J dropped 4; count of bases not matched to a gene: 4. CDR1 and CDR2 from the germline V gene are MNHEY and SVGAGI. This CDR3 is 13 amino acids long.

V gene TRBV5-4 combines with J gene TRBJ1-5; D remains ambiguous. Germline CDR1 is SGHNT and CDR2 is YYREEE (reference sequence). The ends were cut back, 4 bases at V and 4 bases at J, with 15 bases in the middle. This CDR3 spans 15 amino acids. CDR3 residues: CASSHGVLRNQPQHF. CDR3 nucleotide sequence: TGTGCCAGCAGCCATGGCGTCCTGCGGAATCAGCCCCAGCATTTT.

This clone was seen more than once but under ten times. The genes are TRBV9 and TRBJ1-1; 12 bases align to TRBD1. CDR3 length equals 15 residues. Germline V gives CDR1 SGDLS, CDR2 YYNGEE. With 0 bases clipped from V and 5 bases from J, the junction kept 2 bases outside the gene matches. CDR3 bases: TGTGCCAGCAGCGTAGAGGGACAGGGGGCGACTGAAGCTTTCTTT. This sequence encodes CASSVEGQGATEAFF.

This clone came up a few times. The rearrangement joins TRBV7-8 to TRBJ2-1; 10 nucleotides match TRBD2. The ends lost 3 bases at V and 7 bases at J; junction bases unmatched: 6. This CDR3 is built from 15 residues. Germline V gene lookup returns CDR1 SGHVS and CDR2 FQNEAQ. The DNA of the CDR3 is TGTGCCAGCAGCTTTACTAGCGGGGTGCCAAATGAGCAGTTCTTC. Its protein product is CASSFTSGVPNEQFF.